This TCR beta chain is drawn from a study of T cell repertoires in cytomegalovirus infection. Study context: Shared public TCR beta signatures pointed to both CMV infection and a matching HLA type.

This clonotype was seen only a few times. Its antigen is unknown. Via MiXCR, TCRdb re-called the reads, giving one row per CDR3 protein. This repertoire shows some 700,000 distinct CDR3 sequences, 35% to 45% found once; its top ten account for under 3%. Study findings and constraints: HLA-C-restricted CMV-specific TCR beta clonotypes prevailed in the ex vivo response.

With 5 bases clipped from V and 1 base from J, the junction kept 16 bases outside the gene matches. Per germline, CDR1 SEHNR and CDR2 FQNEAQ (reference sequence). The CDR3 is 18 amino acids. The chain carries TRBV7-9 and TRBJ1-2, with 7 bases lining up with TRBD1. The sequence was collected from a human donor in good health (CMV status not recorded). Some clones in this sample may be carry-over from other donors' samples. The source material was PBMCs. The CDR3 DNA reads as TGTGCCAGCAGCGAGGGGGGGACAGCACCATACCTTAACTATGGCTACACCTTC. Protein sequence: CASSEGGTAPYLNYGYTF.